This T cell receptor (beta chain) is drawn from a study of T cell responses to AZD1222 COVID-19 vaccine. The table came from immunoSEQ multiplex PCR; TCRdb's copy has only in-frame clones and leaves some out. The table has approximately 140,000 clones, approximately 90% seen once. Notes on this clone: No antigen is known for it.

Germline V gene sequence: CDR1 WNHNN, CDR2 SYGVQD (reference sequence). The CDR3 consists of 16 residues. V dropped 2 bases and J dropped 3; count of bases not matched to a gene: 9. Study-wide points: A reported finding is that nearly half of spike-specific TCRs target unmutated variant regions. Following two doses of AZD1222, Spike-specific TCR breadth and depth rose. Dominant CD4 TCR responses targeted spike regions 160-218 and 743-854. The repertoires were collected only after the peak T cell response.

V is TRBV10-1 and J is TRBJ2-7; 8 bases are a match to TRBD2. The TCR was taken from an adult who received the AZD1222 COVID-19 vaccine. The sample in question was peripheral blood, obtained 28 days after the second AZD1222 dose. CDR3 protein: CASSEPQGREDYEQYF. CDR3 sequence (DNA): TGCGCCAGCAGTGAGCCGCAGGGGCGGGAGGACTACGAGCAGTACTTC.